The present entry profiles one T cell receptor (beta chain) with its context. This sample is drawn from a study of shared clonotypes between healthy human individuals. Study-wide background: Three plates were used per donor for CD4 naive, three for CD4 memory, two for CD8 naive and one for CD8 memory.

CD45RO-negative, CCR7-positively selected cells formed the naive CD8 fraction, excluding terminally differentiated effector memory CD45RA+ cells. The table came from immunoSEQ multiplex PCR; TCRdb's copy has only in-frame clones and leaves some out. The sample carries roughly 2,000,000 clones, roughly 94% recorded once. What was sequenced was naive CD8+ T cells sorted from blood. The receptor was derived from a man younger than 30 in good health.

CDR3 loop: CASSGRAQYEQYF. The CDR3 DNA reads TGTGCCAGCAGTGGGAGGGCCCAATACGAGCAGTACTTC. The chain is built from TRBV27 and TRBJ2-7; TRBD2 matches 7 bases. With 5 bases clipped from V and 4 bases from J, the junction kept 5 bases outside the gene matches. This CDR3 comprises 13 residues. Per the germline V gene, CDR1 is MNHEY and CDR2 is SMNVEV (reference sequence).